This T cell receptor beta chain was documented in a study of T cell responses to AZD1222 COVID-19 vaccine. Sequencing was performed with immunoSEQ multiplex PCR; in TCRdb, only in-frame clones are kept and a portion is missing. The sample has 75,000 to 100,000 clones; approximately 86% are singletons. Per the germline V gene, CDR1 is KGHSH and CDR2 is LQKENI. The CDR3 contains 12 residues. V lost 2 bases and J lost 4, with 5 bases in between. The starting material was peripheral blood, obtained on day 0 of AZD1222 vaccination. The receptor was derived from an adult in good health. V gene TRBV18 combines with J gene TRBJ2-5; D is unclear. The CDR3 DNA follows: TGTGCCAGCTCACCAATTGCAGAGACCCAGTACTTC. Its translation: CASSPIAETQYF.